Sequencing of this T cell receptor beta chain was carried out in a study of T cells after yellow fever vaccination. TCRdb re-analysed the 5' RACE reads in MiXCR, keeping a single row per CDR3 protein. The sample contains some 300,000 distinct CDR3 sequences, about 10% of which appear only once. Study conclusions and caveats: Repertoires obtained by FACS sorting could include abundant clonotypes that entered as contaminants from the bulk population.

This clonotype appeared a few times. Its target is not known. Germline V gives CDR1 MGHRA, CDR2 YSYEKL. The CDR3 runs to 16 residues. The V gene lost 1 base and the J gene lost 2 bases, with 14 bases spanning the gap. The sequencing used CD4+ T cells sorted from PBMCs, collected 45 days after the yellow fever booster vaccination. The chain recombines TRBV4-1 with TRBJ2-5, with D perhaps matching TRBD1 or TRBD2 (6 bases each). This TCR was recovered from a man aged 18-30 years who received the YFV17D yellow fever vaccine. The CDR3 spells CASSQVGGPLQETQYF. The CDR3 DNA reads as TGCGCCAGCAGCCAAGTAGGGGGGCCGCTTCAAGAGACCCAGTACTTC.